Sequencing of this T cell receptor (beta chain) was carried out in a study of blood T cell repertoires in COVID-19. How the authors handled the data: Reference gene primer amplification in the assay estimated nucleated cell counts. Some clones are missing from TCRdb's copy, which holds only in-frame ones; the method was immunoSEQ multiplex PCR. Clone size and the V and J calls come from that table; the DNA yielded D and trimming. The sample contains around 380,000 clones, 70% to 90% of which appear only once. Germline V lookup: CDR1 SGHKS, CDR2 YYEKEE (reference sequence). The V gene lost 4 bases and the J gene lost 6 bases, with 20 bases spanning the gap. The CDR3 contains 16 residues.

The rearrangement links TRBV5-5 to TRBJ1-5; D might be TRBD1 (5 bases). The sequence was obtained from a man aged 25-45 years who had recovered from COVID-19. Sequenced input: PBMCs or T cells enriched from blood (not recorded which). DNA for the CDR3: TGTGCCAGCAGCCCGGCTGGGGGGTTAACGGGTCAGCCCCAGCATTTT. Its translation is CASSPAGGLTGQPQHF.